The 13 T cell receptor beta chains presented below share a single source sample, sequenced in a study of CD8 T cells in Susac syndrome (dated by TCRdb to the late 2010s). The method was the immunoSEQ multiplex PCR assay. RNA was extracted using the RNeasy kit, and about 0.45 to 1 ug of the RNA was reverse transcribed with random hexamers. The public reads were quality trimmed at Q25 with fastp and then assembled into clones with MiXCR by TCRdb, keeping productive beta chains. Records with the same CDR3 protein are collapsed into one entry carrying the most frequent genes and DNA. The sample table records about 100,000 distinct CDR3 sequences; about 95% of these occur just once. Less than 0.35% of the sample lies in the top ten. The sequenced sample was CD8+ T cells from PBMCs. The receptors stem from a human donor with Susac syndrome.

V is TRBV5-6 and J is TRBJ1-6, with a possible D match to TRBD1 (6 bases). Germline V gives CDR1 SGHDT, CDR2 YYEEEE. CDR3 length: 14 amino acids. The ends were cut back, 4 bases at V and 10 bases at J, with 15 bases in the middle. CDR3 region: CASSHQGFGSPLHF. CDR3 nucleotides: TGTGCCAGCAGCCACCAGGGGTTCGGCTCACCCCTCCACTTT.

The chain recombines TRBV14 with TRBJ1-3; 11 bases map to TRBD1. With V trimmed by 5 bases and J by 4 bases, 13 bases remained unmatched. Germline CDR1 and CDR2: SGHDN and FVKESK. The CDR3 is 18 amino acids. CDR3 region: CASSVHRDRGNFGNTIYF. The CDR3 DNA is TGTGCCAGCAGCGTACACCGGGACAGGGGGAACTTCGGAAACACCATATATTTT.

This clonotype was seen once. This chain links TRBV9 with TRBJ1-2; D ambiguous. CDR1 and CDR2 from the germline V gene are SGDLS and YYNGEE. This CDR3 has 9 amino acids. V was shortened by 8 bases and J by 8 bases, with 7 bases between the two germline ends. Here the CDR3 reads CARDGGYTF. In DNA, the CDR3 is TGTGCCAGGGATGGAGGCTACACCTTC.

The chain couples TRBV20-1 to TRBJ2-1; D possibly matches TRBD1 or TRBD2 (5 bases each). V was clipped by 3 bases and J by 6 bases, with 15 bases between them. The germline gives CDR1 DFQATT, CDR2 SNEGSKA (reference sequence). The CDR3 loop spans 14 amino acids. DNA for the CDR3: TGCAGTGCTAGCCGCCGGGACCCCTCCAATGAGCAGTTCTTC. This sequence encodes CSASRRDPSNEQFF.

J is TRBJ2-3 and V is TRBV15; D is perhaps TRBD1 (6 bases). In germline, CDR1 is LNHNV, CDR2 YYDKDF (reference sequence). Trimming removed 0 bases from V and 4 bases from J, with 11 bases in between. The CDR3 runs to 15 residues. CDR3 coding DNA: TGTGCCACCAGCAGAGATTCCCAGGGGCCAGATACGCAGTATTTT. Translation: CATSRDSQGPDTQYF.

The chain recombines TRBV23-1 with TRBJ1-3; 7 nucleotides agree with TRBD1. TRBV23-1 is an ORF, and what it does is uncertain. The trim removed 7 bases at V and 2 bases at J, leaving 8 bases unmatched. The CDR3 extends over 15 amino acids. CDR3 nucleotide sequence: TGCGCCAGCAATAGGGGGCGGAGAACTGGAAACACCATATATTTT. Amino acid sequence: CASNRGRRTGNTIYF.

V and J are TRBV28 and TRBJ2-5, with 9 bases identical to TRBD1. The CDR3 is made up of 15 amino acids. CDR1 and CDR2 (germline): MDHEN, SYDVKM. Trimming at V came to 4 bases and at J to 4 bases, leaving 7 bases not matched to a gene. CDR3 region: CASSSPPGQGETQYF. The CDR3 region has the DNA TGTGCCAGCAGTTCCCCTCCGGGACAGGGAGAGACCCAGTACTTC. Combining the CDR3 with reference TRBV28 and TRBJ2-5 gives the whole variable domain DVKVTQSSRYLVKRTGEKVFLECVQDMDHENMFWYRQDPGLGLRLIYFSYDVKMKEKGDIPEGYSVSREKKERFSLILESASTNQTSMYLCASSSPPGQGETQYFGPGTRLLVL.

This chain uses TRBV28 with TRBJ2-3, with 11 bases fitting TRBD2. The germline gives CDR1 MDHEN, CDR2 SYDVKM. After removal of 4 bases from V and 5 bases from J, the junction contained 8 bases not matched to a gene. The CDR3 has 16 amino acids. The CDR3 is CASSYPGTSGLDTQYF. The CDR3 bases are TGTGCCAGCAGTTATCCCGGGACTAGCGGTCTAGATACGCAGTATTTT.

The chain has TRBV18 and TRBJ2-1; 7 bases are shared with TRBD2. Germline V gene data show CDR1 as KGHSH and CDR2 as LQKENI. The junction had 11 bases not matched to a gene; V was cut back by 1 base and J by 8 bases. The CDR3 covers 16 residues. The CDR3 region is CASSPLSGRALYEQFF. As DNA, the CDR3 is TGTGCCAGCTCACCACTGTCGGGGAGGGCCCTTTATGAGCAGTTCTTC.

The V and J genes are TRBV19 and TRBJ1-5; a weak D match, TRBD1 (6 bases). This CDR3 region has 12 residues. Germline V gene lookup returns CDR1 LNHDA and CDR2 SQIVND (reference sequence). Between the trimmed V and J ends, which lost 7 bases and 4 bases, there was a span of 8 bases. CDR3 nucleotides: TGTGCCAGTAAGGGGGGAAATCAGCCCCAGCATTTT. This encodes CASKGGNQPQHF.

The J gene is TRBJ2-3, the V gene TRBV7-9; 13 positions match TRBD2. CDR3 size: 16 residues. Looked up from germline, CDR1 is SEHNR and CDR2 is FQNEAQ (reference sequence). V was pared by 6 bases and J by 2 bases, with 5 bases of the junction left unmatched. In nucleotides, the CDR3 is TGTGCCAGCAGTCGGACTAGCGGGGGAGACACAGATACGCAGTATTTT. This translates into CASSRTSGGDTDTQYF.

The V gene is TRBV7-2, the J gene TRBJ2-4, with a possible D match to TRBD1 (6 bases). The V gene's germline CDR1 is SGHTA and CDR2 FQGNSA. The CDR3 totals 13 residues. V lost 4 bases and J 13 bases, leaving 17 bases between the germline ends. The CDR3 region is CASSSDPNREQYF. For the CDR3, the DNA is TGTGCCAGCAGCTCCGACCCGAACAGGGAGCAGTACTTC.

This sequence joins TRBV20-1 and TRBJ1-5, with unresolved D. From germline, CDR1 is DFQATT and CDR2 SNEGSKA (reference sequence). CDR3 length: 13 amino acids. The V end was cut by 7 bases, the J end by 4 bases, with 14 bases between. The CDR3 sequence is CSGSREVNQPQHF. CDR3 DNA: TGCAGTGGGAGTCGGGAGGTTAATCAGCCCCAGCATTTT.